Shown below are 17 T cell receptor beta chains from a single sample sequenced in a study of T cells in Graves' hyperthyroidism and ophthalmopathy. The CDR3 regions of TCR beta were amplified from RNA transcripts. The HTBI primer set was used in a first-round RT-PCR of the TCR CDR3. MiXCR, run by TCRdb on the multiplex PCR reads, gives a single entry per CDR3 protein. The sample yields 360,000 or so distinct CDR3 sequences, about 18% seen once. The sequencing input was blood. The receptors come from a woman between 18 and 30 years old with Graves' hyperthyroidism.

This clonotype was detected ten times or more. This chain uses TRBV5-1 with TRBJ1-2; possible D gene TRBD1, 5 bases. V gave up 2 bases and J gave up 5 bases, with 16 bases separating them. This CDR3 region has 15 residues. CDR1 is SGHRS and CDR2 is YFSETQ in the germline V gene. The CDR3 DNA reads TGCGCCAGCAGCTTCATCCAGGGTCTATCATATGGCTACACCTTC. This gives the protein CASSFIQGLSYGYTF.

This clonotype has at least ten counts. The DNA for the CDR3 is TGTGCCAGCAGCTTAGAGCCGAATGCCCCCGGAGAGACCCAGTACTTC. This codes for CASSLEPNAPGETQYF. The V gene is TRBV7-9, the J gene TRBJ2-5; D remains unclear. The CDR3 runs to 16 residues. Per germline, CDR1 SEHNR and CDR2 FQNEAQ (reference sequence). The V end lost 1 base, the J end lost 4 bases, and 16 bases lay between the germline ends.

This clonotype was counted at least ten times. This sequence joins TRBV20-1 and TRBJ1-5; tentative D call: TRBD1 (6 bases). Between the trimmed V and J ends, which lost 6 bases and 3 bases, there was a span of 18 bases. The CDR3 totals 15 residues. The germline CDR1 and CDR2 sequences are DFQATT and SNEGSKA (reference sequence). The CDR3 DNA sequence: TGCAGTGCAGTACGTTCAGGGGTTATCAATCAGCCCCAGCATTTT. The encoded protein is CSAVRSGVINQPQHF.

This clonotype was seen at least ten times. The rearrangement uses TRBV20-1 and TRBJ1-1, with no clear D. CDR3 length: 17 amino acids. V was pared by 0 bases and J by 0 bases, with 17 bases between. Germline V gene lookup returns CDR1 DFQATT and CDR2 SNEGSKA (reference sequence). CDR3 in amino acids: CSARDARAGYMNTEAFF. CDR3 DNA sequence: TGCAGTGCTAGAGATGCGAGAGCTGGGTACATGAACACTGAAGCTTTCTTT.

This clonotype was observed a single time. For the CDR3, the DNA is TGTGCCAGCAGTCCACAGGGGGCCCGTGGAGAGCAGTACTTC. It translates to CASSPQGARGEQYF. This chain connects TRBV6-1 to TRBJ2-7; 9 bases align to TRBD1. Germline CDR1 and CDR2: MNHNS and SASEGT. This CDR3 has 14 residues. V gave up 5 bases and J gave up 7 bases; unmatched junction bases: 9.

There are many counts of this clonotype. The gene calls are TRBV12-3 or TRBV12-4 and TRBJ2-7; TRBD1 aligns across 8 bases. This CDR3 has 14 residues. Trimming cost V 5 bases and J 2 bases; bases outside gene matches: 5. The CDR3 region has the DNA TGTGCCAGCAGTAGAGCGGACAGGGCCTACGAGCAGTACTTC. Translating gives CASSRADRAYEQYF.

This chain uses TRBV7-2 with TRBJ1-2; D not certain. The CDR3 loop spans 13 amino acids. V dropped 3 bases and J dropped 8 bases, with 13 bases sitting between them. Germline CDR1 is SGHTA and CDR2 is FQGNSA. CDR3 residues: CASSFVQESGYTF. CDR3 sequence (DNA): TGTGCCAGCAGCTTCGTGCAGGAGTCCGGCTACACCTTC.

The table lists this clonotype with many counts. This sequence joins TRBV12-3 or TRBV12-4 and TRBJ2-7; perhaps TRBD1 as D (6 bases). CDR3 length equals 15 residues. Trimming shortened V by 4 bases and J by 2 bases, and 15 bases separated the two germline ends. The CDR3 region has the DNA TGTGCCAGCAGTTCCCCCCTGACAGGTACCTACGAGCAGTACTTC. Its protein product is CASSSPLTGTYEQYF.

This clonotype showed up many times. V gene TRBV20-1 combines with J gene TRBJ2-5, with 10 positions matching TRBD2. Trimming removed 1 base from V and 5 bases from J; junction bases left unmatched: 10. CDR1 and CDR2 from the germline V gene are DFQATT and SNEGSKA (reference sequence). CDR3 length equals 16 residues. The DNA of the CDR3 is TGCAGTGCTAGAGTTTTGGAGCGGGGGGGCTGGGAGACCCAGTACTTC. Its protein is CSARVLERGGWETQYF.

This clonotype was observed at least ten times. The chain is built from TRBV24-1 and TRBJ1-5; D gene uncertain. The length of the CDR3 is 16 residues. CDR1 and CDR2 (germline): KGHDR, SFDVKD. The ends were cut back, 11 bases at V and 1 base at J, with 20 bases in the middle. The CDR3 loop reads CANSLRLGSSNQPQHF. CDR3 sequence (DNA): TGTGCCAACTCACTAAGGTTAGGGTCGAGCAATCAGCCCCAGCATTTT.

Ten or more counts support this clonotype. This chain connects TRBV27 to TRBJ1-2; D ambiguous. The CDR3 is made up of 14 amino acids. Germline-derived CDR1 and CDR2 are MNHEY and SMNVEV (reference sequence). V was trimmed by 6 bases and J by 4 bases, leaving 15 bases between them. The CDR3: CASSLKGSLYGYTF. CDR3 in DNA: TGTGCCAGCAGCCTGAAGGGATCTCTCTATGGCTACACCTTC.

The table lists this clonotype with many counts. The chain couples TRBV4-1 to TRBJ1-1, with no clear D. Trimming pared 6 bases from V and 5 bases from J, leaving 22 bases between. In germline, CDR1 is MGHRA, CDR2 YSYEKL. There are 16 residues in the CDR3. The CDR3 here is CASSRVLAGMRTEAFF. The CDR3 coding sequence is TGCGCCAGCAGTCGGGTGTTGGCCGGAATGAGGACTGAAGCTTTCTTT.

The genes are TRBV3-1 and TRBJ1-1; weak D call: TRBD1 (6 bases). CDR1 LGHDT and CDR2 YNNKEL come from the germline V gene (reference sequence). This CDR3 is 14 amino acids long. Trimming took off 3 bases at V and 5 bases at J, with 13 bases between the two ends. The CDR3 reads CASSQRGGFTEAFF. The DNA of the CDR3 is TGTGCCAGCAGCCAGAGGGGGGGGTTTACTGAAGCTTTCTTT.

This clonotype was counted ten times or more. V and J are TRBV12-3 or TRBV12-4 and TRBJ2-5; D tentatively reads TRBD1 or TRBD2 (5 bases each). The CDR3 has 16 amino acids. Trimming took off 1 base at V and 5 bases at J, with 17 bases between the two ends. The DNA for the CDR3 is TGTGCCAGCAGTTTAGGGGTGTCTGGGGCGGGTGAGACCCAGTACTTC. It translates to CASSLGVSGAGETQYF.

This clonotype was counted many times. This chain uses TRBV12-3 or TRBV12-4 with TRBJ1-5; a weak D match, TRBD1 (5 bases). This CDR3 region has 14 residues. The V end was cut by 5 bases, the J end by 2 bases, with 10 bases between. CDR3 sequence: CASSPAGRNQPQHF. The CDR3 nucleotides read TGTGCCAGCAGTCCAGCAGGGCGCAATCAGCCCCAGCATTTT.

This clonotype is medium-sized in the sample. The chain employs TRBV20-1 and TRBJ1-1, with 8 bases that match TRBD1. Germline assignment: CDR1 DFQATT and CDR2 SNEGSKA (reference sequence). The V gene end was trimmed by 2 bases and the J gene end by 0 bases; junction bases not matched to a gene: 8. The CDR3 loop spans 16 amino acids. CDR3 coding DNA: TGCAGTGCTAGAACAGGGACAGGAGTTATGAACACTGAAGCTTTCTTT. This codes for CSARTGTGVMNTEAFF.

This clonotype was seen repeatedly, ten times or more. The V call is TRBV20-1, the J call TRBJ1-5, with 7 bases that match TRBD1. Germline V gives CDR1 DFQATT, CDR2 SNEGSKA (reference sequence). The V gene end was trimmed by 5 bases and the J gene end by 1 base; junction bases not matched to a gene: 11. The CDR3 runs to 16 residues. The CDR3 spells CSAPDRSDDSNQPQHF. Here the CDR3 DNA reads TGCAGTGCTCCGGACAGGTCCGACGACAGCAATCAGCCCCAGCATTTT.